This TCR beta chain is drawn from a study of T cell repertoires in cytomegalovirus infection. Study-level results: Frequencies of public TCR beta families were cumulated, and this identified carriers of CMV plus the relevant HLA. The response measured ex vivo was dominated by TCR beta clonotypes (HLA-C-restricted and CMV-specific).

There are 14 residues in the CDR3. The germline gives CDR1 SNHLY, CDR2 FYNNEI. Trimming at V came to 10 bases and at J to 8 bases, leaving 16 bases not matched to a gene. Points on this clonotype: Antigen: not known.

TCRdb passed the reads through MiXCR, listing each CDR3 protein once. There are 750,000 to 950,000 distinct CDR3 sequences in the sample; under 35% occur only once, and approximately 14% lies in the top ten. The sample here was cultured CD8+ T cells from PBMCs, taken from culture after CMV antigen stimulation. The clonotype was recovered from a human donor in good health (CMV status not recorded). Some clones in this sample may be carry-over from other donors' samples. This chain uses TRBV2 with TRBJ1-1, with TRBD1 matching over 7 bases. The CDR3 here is CATWNSRDSFEAFF. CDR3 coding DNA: TGTGCCACCTGGAACTCCCGGGACAGCTTCGAAGCTTTCTTT. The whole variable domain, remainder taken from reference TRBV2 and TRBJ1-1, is EPEVTQTPSHQVTQMGQEVILRCVPISNHLYFYWYRQILGQKVEFLVSFYNNEISEKSEIFDDQFSVERPDGSNFTLKIRSTKLEDSAMYFCATWNSRDSFEAFFGQGTRLTVV.